Here is one TCR beta chain with its context. These data belong to a study of cytomegalovirus exposure and HLA in healthy donors. 13 Jbeta primers and 60 Vbeta primers were used for the PCR. Assay used: immunoSEQ multiplex PCR; TCRdb lists only in-frame clones, some missing. The table has 75,000 to 90,000 clones, under 85% seen once. This CDR3 comprises 14 residues. The chain recombines TRBV21-1 with TRBJ1-1. TRBV21-1 is listed as a pseudogene. The source material was PBMCs. The receptor comes from a woman in her thirties or forties in good health and CMV-seropositive. The CDR3 DNA sequence: TGTGCCAGCAGCAAGACGGGAGGTAACACTGAAGCTTTCTTT. It specifies CASSKTGGNTEAFF.